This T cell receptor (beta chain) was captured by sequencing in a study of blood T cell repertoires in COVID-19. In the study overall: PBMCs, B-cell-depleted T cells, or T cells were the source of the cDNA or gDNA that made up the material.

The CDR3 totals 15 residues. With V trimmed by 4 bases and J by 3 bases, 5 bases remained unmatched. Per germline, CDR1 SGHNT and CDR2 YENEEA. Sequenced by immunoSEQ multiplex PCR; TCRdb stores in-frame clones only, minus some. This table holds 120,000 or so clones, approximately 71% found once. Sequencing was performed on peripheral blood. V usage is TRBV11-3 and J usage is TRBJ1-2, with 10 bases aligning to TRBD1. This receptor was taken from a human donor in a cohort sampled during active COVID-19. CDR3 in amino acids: CASSYSTGGHYGYTF. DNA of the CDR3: TGTGCCAGCAGCTACTCGACAGGGGGCCACTATGGCTACACCTTC.